This is a list of T cell receptor beta chains from one sample in a study of T cell repertoires in cytomegalovirus infection. TCRdb re-derived calls from the reads in MiXCR, one entry per CDR3 protein. The sample records about 700,000 distinct CDR3 sequences, around 32% being singletons. Their antigen targets remain unknown. Sequences were derived from cultured PBMCs, sampled from culture after CMV antigen stimulation. The receptor source for this set is a human donor in good health (CMV status not recorded). Some clones in this sample may be carry-over from other donors' samples. Both conserved end residues are part of each CDR3. Each record gives: J gene, V gene, clone size, D gene, CDR3 protein, CDR3 DNA. D genes are given only for firm matches. Size values are once, few and many counts, or a class for expanded clones, and some rows have none.

TRBJ1-2,TRBV7-4,-,-,CASSSPDLYGYTF,TGTGCCAGCAGTTCTCCAGACCTATATGGCTACACCTTC
TRBJ2-7,TRBV6-2/TRBV6-3,few,-,CASSKPTHRNSYEQYF,TGTGCCAGCAGTAAACCGACTCACCGAAACTCCTACGAGCAGTACTTC
TRBJ2-7,TRBV7-2,few,TRBD2,CASSLAGGGARYEQYF,TGTGCCAGCAGCCTAGCCGGCGGGGGGGCCAGGTACGAGCAGTACTTC
TRBJ1-1,TRBV7-2,many,-,CASSPGGPLNTEAFF,TGTGCCAGCAGCCCCGGAGGACCGCTGAACACTGAAGCTTTCTTT
TRBJ2-1,TRBV14,few,-,CASSPYIYSYNEQFF,TGTGCCAGCAGCCCTTACATCTACTCCTACAATGAGCAGTTCTTC
TRBJ2-1,TRBV19,-,TRBD2,CASSLPGLGLYNEQFF,TGTGCCAGTAGTTTACCGGGACTAGGCTTGTACAATGAGCAGTTCTTC
TRBJ1-4,TRBV7-2,-,-,CASSPRVPAGEKLFF,TGTGCCAGCAGCCCCCGCGTTCCGGCGGGTGAAAAACTGTTTTTT
TRBJ1-5,TRBV12-3/TRBV12-4,few,-,CASSLGPYQPQHF,TGTGCCAGCAGTTTAGGGCCGTATCAGCCCCAGCATTTT
TRBJ2-7,TRBV15,few,-,CATSRGVGGSYEQYF,TGTGCCACCAGCAGAGGGGTCGGCGGCTCCTACGAGCAGTACTTC
TRBJ1-3,TRBV28,few,-,CASSFISGNTIYF,TGTGCCAGCAGTTTTATCTCTGGAAACACCATATATTTT
TRBJ1-5,TRBV7-9,few,-,CASSPGRRSNQPQHF,TGTGCCAGCAGTCCCGGGCGGCGAAGCAATCAGCCCCAGCATTTT
TRBJ2-5,TRBV7-9,few,TRBD2,CASSSVGLAGKETQYF,TGTGCCAGCAGCTCAGTCGGACTAGCGGGGAAAGAGACCCAGTACTTC
TRBJ2-5,TRBV6-8,few,-,CASSRGVETQYF,TGTGCCAGCAGTAGAGGGGTTGAGACCCAGTACTTC
TRBJ1-3,TRBV29-1,-,-,CSVVPGAAGNTIYF,TGCAGCGTGGTTCCGGGGGCCGCTGGAAACACCATATATTTT
TRBJ1-1,TRBV6-2/TRBV6-3,few,-,CASSYGPMEYTEAFF,TGTGCCAGCAGTTACGGACCGATGGAGTACACTGAAGCTTTCTTT
TRBJ2-4,TRBV20-1,-,TRBD2,CSASPGLALAKNIQYF,TGCAGTGCTAGCCCGGGACTAGCGCTAGCCAAAAACATTCAGTACTTC